This is a list of T cell receptor beta chains from one sample in a study of identical twins. TCRdb re-called the 5' RACE reads through MiXCR, storing one row per CDR3 protein. The repertoire consists of about 530,000 distinct CDR3 sequences, with nearly 15% occurring once and the leading ten covering roughly 0.42%. These records were also assigned to another study, of yellow fever vaccine responses in identical twins.

Sequencing was done on a sample of CD4+ T cells sorted from blood. These TCRs come from a woman under 30 in good health. Both conserved end residues are part of each CDR3. The D gene is left open where the match is weak. Size values are once, few and many counts, or a class for expanded clones, and some rows have none.

d_call,j_call,v_call,clone_size,cdr3_nt,cdr3_aa
TRBD1,TRBJ2-1,TRBV20-1,many,TGCAGTGAAACGGGACAGGGGAACAATGAGCAGTTCTTC,CSETGQGNNEQFF
-,TRBJ1-4,TRBV7-2,few,TGTGCCAGCAGCCCAGTCGGTGGAATCGAAAAACTGTTTTTT,CASSPVGGIEKLFF
-,TRBJ1-1,TRBV27,few,TGTGCCAGCACTAAACAGGGTGCTCAAGTGAACACTGAAGCTTTCTTT,CASTKQGAQVNTEAFF
-,TRBJ2-3,TRBV3-1,-,TGTGCCAGCAGCCAGACTACCTTACAGGGCTTCATCACAGATACGCAGTATTTT,CASSQTTLQGFITDTQYF
-,TRBJ1-2,TRBV24-1,many,TGTGCCACCAGTGATGACCCACGGTCTAACTATGGCTACACCTTC,CATSDDPRSNYGYTF
-,TRBJ2-1,TRBV29-1,few,TGCAGCGCCCGGCGGGGCTCCCGCACCTACAATGAGCAGTTCTTC,CSARRGSRTYNEQFF
-,TRBJ1-5,TRBV20-1,-,TGCAGTGCTAGAGATCCAGGGAAAAGTCAGCCCCAGCATTTT,CSARDPGKSQPQHF
TRBD1,TRBJ1-5,TRBV6-2/TRBV6-3,-,TGTGCCAGCAGGATGACAGGGGATGGCAATCAGCCCCAGCATTTT,CASRMTGDGNQPQHF
TRBD2,TRBJ2-3,TRBV5-5,many,TGTGCCAGCAGCCCGGGACTAGTTAACACAGATACGCAGTATTTT,CASSPGLVNTDTQYF
TRBD2,TRBJ2-7,TRBV2,few,TGTGCCAGCAGTGGTTCTAGCGGACTCTCCTACGAGCAGTACTTC,CASSGSSGLSYEQYF
TRBD1,TRBJ2-1,TRBV7-8,-,TGTGCCAGCAGCTCGTTACAGGGCGCAGGGGGCTACAATGAGCAGTTCTTC,CASSSLQGAGGYNEQFF
-,TRBJ2-1,TRBV11-2,few,TGTGCCAGCAGCTTAGGGGGACTCCGCGATGAGCAGTTCTTC,CASSLGGLRDEQFF
TRBD1,TRBJ1-2,TRBV29-1,few,TGCAGCGCCTGCGGGGGGGACAGCTATGGCTACACCTTC,CSACGGDSYGYTF
TRBD2,TRBJ2-2,TRBV12-3/TRBV12-4,many,TGTGCCAGCAGCCCCGCCCTACTAGCGGGGAACACCGGGGAGCTGTTTTTT,CASSPALLAGNTGELFF
-,TRBJ2-1,TRBV7-9,many,TGTGCCAGCAGCTCGCCCTACAATGAGCAGTTCTTC,CASSSPYNEQFF
-,TRBJ2-7,TRBV3-1,few,TGTGCCAGCAGCAGGGACACCACCTACGAGCAGTACTTC,CASSRDTTYEQYF
TRBD1,TRBJ2-2,TRBV25-1,few,TGTGCCAGCAGTGGTCGACAGGGAACCGGGGAGCTGTTTTTT,CASSGRQGTGELFF
TRBD1,TRBJ1-5,TRBV5-6,few,TGTGCCAGCAGCTATAAAACCACAGGGGGCAATCAGCCCCAGCATTTT,CASSYKTTGGNQPQHF
-,TRBJ2-3,TRBV3-1,-,TGTGCCAGCAGCCCCCGCGGGCCAGATACGCAGTATTTT,CASSPRGPDTQYF
-,TRBJ2-2,TRBV5-1,few,TGCGCCAGCAGCCCGACGAAGGTGGGGGTTACCGGGGAGCTGTTTTTT,CASSPTKVGVTGELFF
-,TRBJ1-3,TRBV11-2,-,TGTGCCAGCAGCTTATCACCCTTCCTCTCTGGAAACACCATATATTTT,CASSLSPFLSGNTIYF
-,TRBJ2-7,TRBV9,few,TGTGCCAGCAGCCCAACGGGGGACGGGCACTGGCAGTACTTC,CASSPTGDGHWQYF
-,TRBJ1-2,TRBV5-5,-,TGTGCCAGCAGCTTGGGGGATGGGGGGCGAATCTATGGCTACACCTTC,CASSLGDGGRIYGYTF
-,TRBJ2-5,TRBV5-1,few,TGCGCCAGCAGCTTGAACAGGGCCGAAAAAGAGACCCAGTACTTC,CASSLNRAEKETQYF
-,TRBJ2-3,TRBV12-3/TRBV12-4,many,TGTGCCAGCAGTGACACAGATACGCAGTATTTT,CASSDTDTQYF
TRBD1,TRBJ1-2,TRBV27,few,TGTGCCAGCAGTCTCGGACAGGGGGCTGGAGGCTACACCTTC,CASSLGQGAGGYTF
-,TRBJ2-1,TRBV5-1,many,TGCGCCAGCAGCCCATCGGCGGGTTCCTACAATGAGCAGTTCTTC,CASSPSAGSYNEQFF